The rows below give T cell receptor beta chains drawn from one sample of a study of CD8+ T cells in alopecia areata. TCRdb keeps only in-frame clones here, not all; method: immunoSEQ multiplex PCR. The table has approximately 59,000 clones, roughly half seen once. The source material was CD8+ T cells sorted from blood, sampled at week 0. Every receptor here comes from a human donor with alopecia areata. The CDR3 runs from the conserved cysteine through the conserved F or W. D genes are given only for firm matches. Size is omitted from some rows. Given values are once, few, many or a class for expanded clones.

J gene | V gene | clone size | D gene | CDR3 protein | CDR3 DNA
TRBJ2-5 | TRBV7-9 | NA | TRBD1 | CASRPGQGETQYF | TGTGCCAGCCGCCCGGGACAGGGGGAGACCCAGTACTTC
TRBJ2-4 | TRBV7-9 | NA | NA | CASSLGGSGNIQYF | TGTGCCAGCAGCTTAGGGGGTAGTGGAAACATTCAGTACTTC
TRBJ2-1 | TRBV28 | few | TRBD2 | CASLLGRSGDDEQFF | TGTGCCAGCCTTTTAGGGCGCAGCGGGGACGATGAGCAGTTCTTC
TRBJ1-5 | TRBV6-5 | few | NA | CASSYRSNQPQHF | TGTGCCAGCAGTTACCGGAGCAATCAGCCCCAGCATTTT
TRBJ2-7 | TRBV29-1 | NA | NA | CSVDEGMGSEQYF | TGCAGCGTTGATGAGGGCATGGGAAGCGAGCAGTACTTC
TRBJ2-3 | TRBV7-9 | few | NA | CASSLWFRDISTDTQYF | TGTGCCAGCAGCTTATGGTTCCGGGACATTTCCACAGATACGCAGTATTTT
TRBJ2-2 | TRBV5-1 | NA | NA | CASSLDLGTGELFF | TGCGCCAGCAGCTTAGACCTGGGGACCGGGGAGCTGTTTTTT
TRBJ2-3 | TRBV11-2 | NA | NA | CASSLAARSTDTQYF | TGTGCCAGCAGCTTAGCCGCTAGGAGCACAGATACGCAGTATTTT
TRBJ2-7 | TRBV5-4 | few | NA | CASSSSYEQYF | TGTGCCAGCAGCTCTTCCTACGAGCAGTACTTC
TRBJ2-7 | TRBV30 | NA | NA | CAWSGRSFDEQYF | TGTGCCTGGAGTGGACGAAGCTTCGACGAGCAGTACTTC
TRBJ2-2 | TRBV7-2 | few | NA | CASSPRAGELFF | TGTGCCAGCAGCCCTCGGGCCGGGGAGCTGTTTTTT
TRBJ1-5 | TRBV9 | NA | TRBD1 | CASSLSGGSNQPQHF | TGTGCCAGCAGCCTGTCAGGGGGAAGCAATCAGCCCCAGCATTTT
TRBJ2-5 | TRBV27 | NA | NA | CASSIRTEQETQYF | TGTGCCAGCAGTATAAGGACGGAACAAGAGACCCAGTACTTC
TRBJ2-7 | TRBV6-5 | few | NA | CASAAGSTYEQYF | TGTGCCAGCGCGGCGGGGTCCACCTACGAGCAGTACTTC
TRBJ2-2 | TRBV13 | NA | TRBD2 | CASSSGGELFF | TGTGCCAGCAGTAGCGGGGGGGAGCTGTTTTTT
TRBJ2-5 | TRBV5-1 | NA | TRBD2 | CASTPGGGLETQYF | TGCGCCAGCACCCCCGGGGGGGGTTTGGAGACCCAGTACTTC
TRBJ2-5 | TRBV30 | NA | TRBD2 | CAWSGAGGPAETQYF | TGTGCCTGGAGTGGAGCGGGAGGGCCCGCGGAGACCCAGTACTTC
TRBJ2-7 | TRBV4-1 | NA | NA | CASSQAAGAYYEQYF | TGCGCCAGCAGCCAAGCGGCGGGCGCCTACTACGAGCAGTACTTC
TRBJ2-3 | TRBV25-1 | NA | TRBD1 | CASSAGQGDTQYF | TGTGCCAGCAGTGCGGGACAGGGGGATACGCAGTATTTT
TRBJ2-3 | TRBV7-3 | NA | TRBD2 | CASSEAGGREFTDTQYF | TGTGCCAGCAGCGAAGCGGGCGGGAGGGAATTCACAGATACGCAGTATTTT
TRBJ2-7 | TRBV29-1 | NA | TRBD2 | CSVEPTSGSSPYEQYF | TGCAGCGTTGAGCCGACTAGCGGGAGCTCCCCCTACGAGCAGTACTTC
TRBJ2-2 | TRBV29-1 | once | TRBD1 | CSVVSGGNTGELFF | TGCAGCGTTGTATCAGGGGGAAACACCGGGGAGCTGTTTTTT
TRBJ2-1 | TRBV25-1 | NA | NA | CASSDLPGGFNEQFF | TGTGCCAGCAGTGACCTTCCAGGGGGGTTCAATGAGCAGTTCTTC
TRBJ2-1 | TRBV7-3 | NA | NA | CASSFGRANEQFF | TGTGCCAGCAGCTTTGGACGGGCAAATGAGCAGTTCTTC
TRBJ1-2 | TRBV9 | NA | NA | CASSATGLYYGYTF | TGTGCCAGCAGCGCGACAGGTCTCTACTATGGCTACACCTTC
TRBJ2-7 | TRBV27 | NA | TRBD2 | CASSARGSYEQYF | TGTGCCAGCAGCGCGCGGGGGTCCTACGAGCAGTACTTC
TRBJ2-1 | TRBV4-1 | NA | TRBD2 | CASSLRGAYNEQFF | TGCGCCAGCAGCCTGCGGGGGGCCTACAATGAGCAGTTCTTC
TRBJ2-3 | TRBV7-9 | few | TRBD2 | CASSPSGRSDTQYF | TGTGCCAGCAGCCCTTCCGGGAGGTCAGATACGCAGTATTTT
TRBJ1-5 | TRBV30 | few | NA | CAWSPPPGAGNQPQHF | TGTGCCTGGAGCCCCCCCCCAGGGGCTGGCAATCAGCCCCAGCATTTT
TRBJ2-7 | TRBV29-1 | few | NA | CSARPSAHPYEQYF | TGCAGCGCCCGGCCCTCAGCACACCCCTACGAGCAGTACTTC
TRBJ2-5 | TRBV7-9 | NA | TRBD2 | CASSPLYYSLAGEETQYF | TGTGCCAGCAGCCCCTTATATTACTCCCTAGCGGGAGAAGAGACCCAGTACTTC
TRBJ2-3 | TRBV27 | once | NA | CASSKSRVSTDTQYF | TGTGCCAGCAGTAAGAGCCGGGTTAGCACAGATACGCAGTATTTT
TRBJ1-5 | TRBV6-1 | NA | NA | CASSSTGAINQPQHF | TGTGCCAGCAGTTCGACCGGGGCCATTAATCAGCCCCAGCATTTT
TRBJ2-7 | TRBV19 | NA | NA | CASSHDASSYEQYF | TGTGCCAGTAGTCACGACGCGAGCTCCTACGAGCAGTACTTC
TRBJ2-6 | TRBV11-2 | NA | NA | CASSLRRQASSGANVLTF | TGTGCCAGCAGCTTACGACGACAGGCAAGCTCTGGGGCCAACGTCCTGACTTTC
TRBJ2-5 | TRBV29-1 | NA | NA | CSAMLETQYF | TGCAGCGCCATGCTAGAGACCCAGTACTTC
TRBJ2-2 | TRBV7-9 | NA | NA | CASSPPGELFF | TGTGCCAGCAGCCCCCCAGGGGAGCTGTTTTTT
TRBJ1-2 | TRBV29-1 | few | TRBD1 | CSTRTGDSYGYTF | TGCAGCACCCGGACAGGGGATTCCTATGGCTACACCTTC
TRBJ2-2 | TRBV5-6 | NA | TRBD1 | CASSKRTGEYRTGELFF | TGTGCCAGCAGCAAGCGGACAGGGGAGTATCGCACCGGGGAGCTGTTTTTT
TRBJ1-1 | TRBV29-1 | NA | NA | CSVRGDWNTEAFF | TGCAGCGTTAGAGGGGACTGGAACACTGAAGCTTTCTTT
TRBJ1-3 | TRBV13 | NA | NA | CASSPTGNTIYF | TGTGCCAGCAGCCCCACCGGAAACACCATATATTTT
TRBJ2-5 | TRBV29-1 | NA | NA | CSVDSRNLYQETQYF | TGCAGCGTTGACAGCCGAAATTTGTACCAAGAGACCCAGTACTTC
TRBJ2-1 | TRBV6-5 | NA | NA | CASSYVGSEQFF | TGTGCCAGCAGTTACGTCGGGAGTGAGCAGTTCTTC
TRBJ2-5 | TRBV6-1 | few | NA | CASSYSARETQYF | TGTGCCAGCAGTTATTCGGCGCGGGAGACCCAGTACTTC
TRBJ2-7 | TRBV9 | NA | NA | CASSPGTSGYEQYF | TGTGCCAGCAGCCCAGGGACCTCGGGCTACGAGCAGTACTTC
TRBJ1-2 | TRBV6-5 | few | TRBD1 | CASREKGARDGYTF | TGTGCCAGCAGGGAAAAGGGGGCTCGGGATGGCTACACCTTC
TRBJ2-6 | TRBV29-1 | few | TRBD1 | CSVETGGPYGANVLTF | TGCAGCGTTGAAACAGGGGGCCCTTATGGGGCCAACGTCCTGACTTTC
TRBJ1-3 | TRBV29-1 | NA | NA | CSVELGNTIYF | TGCAGCGTTGAGTTAGGAAACACCATATATTTT
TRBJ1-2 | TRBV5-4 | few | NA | CASSLRGFYGYTF | TGTGCCAGCAGCCTTCGAGGATTCTATGGCTACACCTTC
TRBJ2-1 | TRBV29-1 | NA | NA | CSVDRDWDEQFF | TGCAGCGTTGACAGGGATTGGGATGAGCAGTTCTTC
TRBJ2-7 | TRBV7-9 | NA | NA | CASSGESYEQYF | TGTGCCAGCAGCGGGGAATCCTACGAGCAGTACTTC
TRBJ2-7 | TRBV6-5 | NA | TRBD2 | CASSPGLAGAYEQYF | TGTGCCAGCAGCCCGGGACTAGCGGGGGCCTACGAGCAGTACTTC
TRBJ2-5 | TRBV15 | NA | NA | CATSLVRGRLETQYF | TGTGCCACCAGCTTAGTACGAGGTCGGTTAGAGACCCAGTACTTC
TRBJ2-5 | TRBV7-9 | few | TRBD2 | CASALTQRGRETQYF | TGTGCCAGCGCTCTCACCCAGCGGGGGCGGGAGACCCAGTACTTC
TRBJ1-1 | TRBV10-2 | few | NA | CASQLGNTEAFF | TGCGCCAGTCAACTAGGGAACACTGAAGCTTTCTTT